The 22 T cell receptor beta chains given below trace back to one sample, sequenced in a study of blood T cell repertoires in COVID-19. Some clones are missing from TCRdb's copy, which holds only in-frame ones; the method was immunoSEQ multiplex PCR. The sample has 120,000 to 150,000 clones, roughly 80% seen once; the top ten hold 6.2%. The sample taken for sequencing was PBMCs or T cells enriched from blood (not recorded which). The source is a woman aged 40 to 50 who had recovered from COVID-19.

In DNA form, the CDR3 reads TGTGCCAGCAAGAGACAGGAGAGCTCCTACGAGCAGTACTTC. It is translated as CASKRQESSYEQYF. The chain recombines TRBV2 with TRBJ2-7; tentative D call: TRBD1 (6 bases). The V end lost 7 bases, the J end lost 0 bases, and 13 bases lay between the germline ends. Per the germline V gene, CDR1 is SNHLY and CDR2 is FYNNEI. The CDR3 loop spans 14 amino acids.

The CDR3 DNA is TGTGCCAGTAGTATGGACCGGACACACAAACGGGAAAAACTGTTTTTT. Residues: CASSMDRTHKREKLFF. The chain recombines TRBV19 with TRBJ1-4; D is possibly TRBD1 (5 bases). The CDR3 covers 16 residues. The germline V gene encodes CDR1 LNHDA and CDR2 SQIVND (reference sequence). Trimming shortened V by 3 bases and J by 8 bases, and 19 bases separated the two germline ends. Using reference TRBV19 and TRBJ1-4 for the parts outside the CDR3, the full variable domain is DGGITQSPKYLFRKEGQNVTLSCEQNLNHDAMYWYRQDPGQGLRLIYYSQIVNDFQKGDIAEGYSVSREKKESFPLTVTSAQKNPTAFYLCASSMDRTHKREKLFFGSGTQLSVL.

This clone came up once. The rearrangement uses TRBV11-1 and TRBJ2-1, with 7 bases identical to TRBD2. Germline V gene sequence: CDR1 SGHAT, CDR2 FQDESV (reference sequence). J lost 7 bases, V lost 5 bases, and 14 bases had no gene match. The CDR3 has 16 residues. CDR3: CASSPPSREALNEQFF. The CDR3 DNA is TGTGCCAGCAGCCCCCCGAGTCGGGAGGCTTTGAATGAGCAGTTCTTC.

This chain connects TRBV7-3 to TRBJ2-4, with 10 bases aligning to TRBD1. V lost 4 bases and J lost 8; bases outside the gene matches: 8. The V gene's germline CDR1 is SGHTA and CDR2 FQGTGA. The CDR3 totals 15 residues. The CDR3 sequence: CASSSSGTGAHIQYF. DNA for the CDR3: TGTGCCAGCAGCTCCTCCGGGACAGGGGCGCACATTCAGTACTTC. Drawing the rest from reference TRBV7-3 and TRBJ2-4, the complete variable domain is GAGVSQTPSNKVTEKGKYVELRCDPISGHTALYWYRQSLGQGPEFLIYFQGTGAADDSGLPNDRFFAVRPEGSVSTLKIQRTERGDSAVYLCASSSSGTGAHIQYFGAGTRLSVL.

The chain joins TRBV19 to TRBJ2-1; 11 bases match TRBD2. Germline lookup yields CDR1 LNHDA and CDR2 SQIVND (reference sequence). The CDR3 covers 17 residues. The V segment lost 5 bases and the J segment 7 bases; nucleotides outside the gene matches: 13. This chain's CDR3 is CASSFRLAGWGGNEQFF. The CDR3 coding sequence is TGTGCCAGTAGTTTCAGACTAGCGGGGTGGGGAGGGAATGAGCAGTTCTTC. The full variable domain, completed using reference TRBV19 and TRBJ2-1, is DGGITQSPKYLFRKEGQNVTLSCEQNLNHDAMYWYRQDPGQGLRLIYYSQIVNDFQKGDIAEGYSVSREKKESFPLTVTSAQKNPTAFYLCASSFRLAGWGGNEQFFGPGTRLTVL.

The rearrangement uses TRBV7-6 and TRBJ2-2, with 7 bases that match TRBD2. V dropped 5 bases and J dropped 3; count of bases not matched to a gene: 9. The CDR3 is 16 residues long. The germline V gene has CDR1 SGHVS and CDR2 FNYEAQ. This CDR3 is CASSPGGGMDTGELFF. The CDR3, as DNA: TGTGCCAGCAGCCCTGGGGGAGGGATGGACACCGGGGAGCTGTTTTTT.

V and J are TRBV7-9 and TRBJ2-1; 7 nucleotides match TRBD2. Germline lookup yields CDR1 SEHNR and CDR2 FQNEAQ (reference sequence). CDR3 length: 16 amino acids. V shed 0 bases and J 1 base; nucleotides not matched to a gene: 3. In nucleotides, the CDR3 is TGTGCCAGCAGCTTAGCCCCGGGACTATCCTACAATGAGCAGTTCTTC. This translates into CASSLAPGLSYNEQFF.

The CDR3 region is CASSLAPRGAGNTIYF. The CDR3 nucleotides read TGTGCCAGCAGCTTAGCCCCCAGGGGAGCTGGAAACACCATATATTTT. V is TRBV7-8 and J is TRBJ1-3; TRBD1 might be the D (6 bases). CDR3 size: 16 residues. Trimming pared 0 bases from V and 2 bases from J, leaving 11 bases between. From germline, CDR1 is SGHVS and CDR2 FQNEAQ.

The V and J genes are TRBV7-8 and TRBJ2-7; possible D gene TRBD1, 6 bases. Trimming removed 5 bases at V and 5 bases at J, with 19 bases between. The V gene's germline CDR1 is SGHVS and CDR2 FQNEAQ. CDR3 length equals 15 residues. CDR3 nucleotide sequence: TGTGCCAGCAGCCCCTCCAGGGGAAGGAGCAACGAGCAGTACTTC. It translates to CASSPSRGRSNEQYF. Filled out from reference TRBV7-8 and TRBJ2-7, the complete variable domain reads GAGVSQSPRYKVAKRGQDVALRCDPISGHVSLFWYQQALGQGPEFLTYFQNEAQLDKSGLPSDRFFAERPEGSVSTLKIQRTQQEDSAVYLCASSPSRGRSNEQYFGPGTRLTVT.

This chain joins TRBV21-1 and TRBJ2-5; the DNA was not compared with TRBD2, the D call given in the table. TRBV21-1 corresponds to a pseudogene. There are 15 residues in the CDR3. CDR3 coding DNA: TGTGCCAGCAGCCTCCCTGCGGGGGCCAAGGGGACCCAGTACTTC. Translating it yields CASSLPAGAKGTQYF.

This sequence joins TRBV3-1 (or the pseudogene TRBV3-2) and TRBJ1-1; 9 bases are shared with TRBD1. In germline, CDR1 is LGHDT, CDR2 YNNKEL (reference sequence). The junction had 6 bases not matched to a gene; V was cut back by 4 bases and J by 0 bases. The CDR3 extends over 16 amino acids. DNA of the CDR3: TGTGCCAGCAGCCCGACGGGACAGGGAATGAACACTGAAGCTTTCTTT. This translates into CASSPTGQGMNTEAFF.

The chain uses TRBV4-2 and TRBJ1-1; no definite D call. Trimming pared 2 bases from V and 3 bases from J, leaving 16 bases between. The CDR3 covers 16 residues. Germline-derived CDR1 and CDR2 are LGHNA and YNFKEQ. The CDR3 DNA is TGTGCCAGCAGCCAAAGGAGGGCGGGAGGGTACACTGAAGCTTTCTTT. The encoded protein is CASSQRRAGGYTEAFF.

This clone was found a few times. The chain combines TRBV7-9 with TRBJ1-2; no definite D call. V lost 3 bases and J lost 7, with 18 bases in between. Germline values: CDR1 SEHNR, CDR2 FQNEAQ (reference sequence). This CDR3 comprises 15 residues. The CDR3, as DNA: TGTGCCAGCAGCTTTATGGGCCCTGCGGAGGGTGGCTACACCTTC. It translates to CASSFMGPAEGGYTF. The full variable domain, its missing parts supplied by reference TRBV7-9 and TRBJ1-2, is DTGVSQNPRHKITKRGQNVTFRCDPISEHNRLYWYRQTLGQGPEFLTYFQNEAQLEKSRLLSDRFSAERPKGSFSTLEIQRTEQGDSAMYLCASSFMGPAEGGYTFGSGTRLTVV.

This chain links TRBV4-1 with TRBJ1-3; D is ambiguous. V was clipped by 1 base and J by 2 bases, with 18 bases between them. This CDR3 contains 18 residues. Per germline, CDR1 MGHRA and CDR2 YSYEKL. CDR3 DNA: TGCGCCAGCAGCCAAGGACCCCAAGCGGGGAGGGCTGGAAACACCATATATTTT. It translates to CASSQGPQAGRAGNTIYF.

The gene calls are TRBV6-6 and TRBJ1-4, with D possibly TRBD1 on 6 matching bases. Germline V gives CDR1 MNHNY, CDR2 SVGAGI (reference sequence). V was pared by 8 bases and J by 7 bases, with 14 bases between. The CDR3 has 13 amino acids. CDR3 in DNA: TGTGCCAGCTCTCCAGGGGATCCTGAAAAACTGTTTTTT. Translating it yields CASSPGDPEKLFF.

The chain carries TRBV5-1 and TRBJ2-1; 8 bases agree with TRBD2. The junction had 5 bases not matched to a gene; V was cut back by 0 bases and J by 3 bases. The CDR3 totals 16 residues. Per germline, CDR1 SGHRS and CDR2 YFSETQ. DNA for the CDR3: TGCGCCAGCAGCTTGGGATTAGGGACTAGCTACAATGAGCAGTTCTTC. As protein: CASSLGLGTSYNEQFF.

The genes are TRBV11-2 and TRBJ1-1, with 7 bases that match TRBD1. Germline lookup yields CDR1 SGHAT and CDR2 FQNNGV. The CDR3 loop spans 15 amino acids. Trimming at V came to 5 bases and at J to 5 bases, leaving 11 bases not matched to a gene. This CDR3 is CASSPGTGVGTEAFF. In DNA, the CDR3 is TGTGCCAGCAGCCCTGGTACAGGGGTGGGGACTGAAGCTTTCTTT. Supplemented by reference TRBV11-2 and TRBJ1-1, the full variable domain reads EAGVAQSPRYKIIEKRQSVAFWCNPISGHATLYWYQQILGQGPKLLIQFQNNGVVDDSQLPKDRFSAERLKGVDSTLKIQPAKLEDSAVYLCASSPGTGVGTEAFFGQGTRLTVV.

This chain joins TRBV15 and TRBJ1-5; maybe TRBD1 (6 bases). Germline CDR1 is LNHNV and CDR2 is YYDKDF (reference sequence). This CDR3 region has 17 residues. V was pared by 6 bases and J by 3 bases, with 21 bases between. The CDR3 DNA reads TGTGCCACCAGTAACTATCGGGCAAACAGGGACAATCAGCCCCAGCATTTT. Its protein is CATSNYRANRDNQPQHF. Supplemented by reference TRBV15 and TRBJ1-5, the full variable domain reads DAMVIQNPRYQVTQFGKPVTLSCSQTLNHNVMYWYQQKSSQAPKLLFHYYDKDFNNEADTPDNFQSRRPNTSFCFLDIRSPGLGDTAMYLCATSNYRANRDNQPQHFGDGTRLSIL.

CDR3 sequence reads: CASSPRLAGGPKVDEQFF. CDR3 nucleotide sequence: TGTGCCAGCAGCCCCCGACTAGCGGGGGGGCCTAAGGTAGATGAGCAGTTCTTC. The chain has TRBV3-1 (or the pseudogene TRBV3-2) and TRBJ2-1; 14 nucleotides match TRBD2. Losses at the gene ends were 4 bases for V and 8 bases for J; bases not matched to a gene: 13. Germline V CDR1 and CDR2: LGHDT, YNNKEL (reference sequence). CDR3 size: 18 residues.

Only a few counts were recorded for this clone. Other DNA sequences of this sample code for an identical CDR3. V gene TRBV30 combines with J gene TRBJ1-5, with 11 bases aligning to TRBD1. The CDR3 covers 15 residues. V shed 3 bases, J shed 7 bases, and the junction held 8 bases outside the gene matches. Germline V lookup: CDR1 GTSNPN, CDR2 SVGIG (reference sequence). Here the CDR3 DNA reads TGTGCCTGGAGCCGGACAGGGGGCGCCGGGCAGCCCCAGCATTTT. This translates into CAWSRTGGAGQPQHF.

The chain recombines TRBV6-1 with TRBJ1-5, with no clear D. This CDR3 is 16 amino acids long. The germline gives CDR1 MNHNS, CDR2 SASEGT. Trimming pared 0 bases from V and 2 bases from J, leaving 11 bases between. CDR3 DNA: TGTGCCAGCAGTGAAGCGCCGGTGAGGGGCAATCAGCCCCAGCATTTT. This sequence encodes CASSEAPVRGNQPQHF.

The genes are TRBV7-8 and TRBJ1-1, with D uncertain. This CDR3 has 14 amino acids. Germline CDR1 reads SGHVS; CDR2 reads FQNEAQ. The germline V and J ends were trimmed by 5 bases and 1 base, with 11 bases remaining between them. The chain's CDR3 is CASSRRTGNTEAFF. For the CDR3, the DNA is TGTGCCAGCAGCCGCCGGACTGGGAACACTGAAGCTTTCTTT. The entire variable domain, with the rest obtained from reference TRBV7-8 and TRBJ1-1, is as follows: GAGVSQSPRYKVAKRGQDVALRCDPISGHVSLFWYQQALGQGPEFLTYFQNEAQLDKSGLPSDRFFAERPEGSVSTLKIQRTQQEDSAVYLCASSRRTGNTEAFFGQGTRLTVV.